A single sample is the source of the 2 T cell receptor beta chains below, sequenced in a study of blood T cell repertoires in COVID-19. The repertoire was sequenced with immunoSEQ multiplex PCR; TCRdb's copy has only in-frame clones and lacks some. The top ten clones hold around 4% of a sample with 120,000 or so clones, just over 85% of them seen once. The sequenced sample was peripheral blood. These receptors all come from a man between 35 and 55 years old with acute or convalescent COVID-19.

V is TRBV6-5 and J is TRBJ2-3; 14 bases line up with TRBD2. This CDR3 is 16 amino acids long. Per germline, CDR1 MNHEY and CDR2 SVGAGI. V was pared by 4 bases and J by 4 bases, with 4 bases of the junction left unmatched. The CDR3 DNA sequence: TGTGCCAGCAGTTCCGGGACTAGCGGGAGTTCAGATACGCAGTATTTT. It yields the protein CASSSGTSGSSDTQYF.

This clone came up a few times. The chain links TRBV19 to TRBJ1-1; the D gene is possibly TRBD1 (5 bases). V was trimmed by 10 bases and J by 6 bases, leaving 21 bases between them. Germline V CDR1 and CDR2: LNHDA, SQIVND (reference sequence). CDR3 size: 14 residues. The CDR3 DNA reads TGTGCCACCCAGGTGGGCAGGGATAGGGCTGAAGCTTTCTTT. Its protein is CATQVGRDRAEAFF.